The 30 T cell receptor beta chains below come from one sample, sequenced in a study of radiotherapy plus CTLA-4 blockade in lung cancer (dated by TCRdb to 2016 to 2019). The library relied on the immunoSEQ multiplex PCR assay. TCRdb carries this immuneACCESS record with in-frame sequences only. Its versions omit some clonotypes, under half of them owing to an unresolved V gene in the studies checked, with the rest unexplained. This sample lists over 75,000 clones; roughly four fifths were detected once. Of the sample, 0.75% to 0.85% falls within the top ten clones. The sequences come from peripheral blood, collected from a patient treated with radiotherapy plus ipilimumab. These receptors came from a human donor with non-small cell lung cancer who had stable disease on radiotherapy plus ipilimumab.

The chain links TRBV9 to TRBJ2-1, with D hard to call. The V end was cut by 3 bases, the J end by 8 bases, with 18 bases between. This CDR3 comprises 15 residues. CDR1 is SGDLS, CDR2 YYNGEE, per germline. The CDR3 region is CASSGGPDLTDEQFF. CDR3 DNA sequence: TGTGCCAGCAGCGGAGGCCCGGATCTGACCGATGAGCAGTTCTTC.

On this clone itself: The junction departs from germline at one end; a sequencing error may be responsible. This sequence joins TRBV9 and TRBJ1-1; D is possibly TRBD1 (6 bases). Germline V gene sequence: CDR1 SGDLS, CDR2 YYNGEE. This CDR3 has 16 residues. The CDR3 protein is CASSVGGGGLNIEAFF. CDR3 in DNA: TGTGCCAGCAGCGTAGGAGGTGGGGGCTTGAACATTGAAGCTTTCTTT.

The rearrangement uses TRBV29-1 and TRBJ2-1; D is unresolved. This CDR3 comprises 12 residues. The germline V gene has CDR1 SQVTM and CDR2 ANQGSEA. V was clipped by 7 bases and J by 10 bases, with 17 bases between them. The CDR3 DNA sequence: TGCAGCGGCAGGACCCCGTCAAACGAGCAGTTCTTC. Translated: CSGRTPSNEQFF.

The chain recombines TRBV4-2 with TRBJ1-2, with TRBD1 identical over 9 bases. The CDR3 is 15 amino acids. Germline-derived CDR1 and CDR2 are LGHNA and YNFKEQ. Trimming at V came to 1 base and at J to 5 bases, leaving 5 bases not matched to a gene. The CDR3 loop reads CASSQGDRDNYGYTF. The CDR3 DNA reads as TGTGCCAGCAGCCAAGGGGACAGGGATAATTATGGCTACACCTTC.

The chain is built from TRBV28 and TRBJ2-1, with D uncertain. Per germline, CDR1 MDHEN and CDR2 SYDVKM. V gave up 5 bases and J gave up 3 bases, with 8 bases separating them. The CDR3 covers 13 residues. CDR3 amino acids: CASSPYFYNEQFF. CDR3 sequence (DNA): TGTGCCAGCAGTCCCTACTTCTACAATGAGCAGTTCTTC.

This clone was seen once. The CDR3 bases are TGTGCCAGCAATACGCCTCCGCCCTCTGGAAACACCATATATTTT. This translates into CASNTPPPSGNTIYF. The rearrangement links TRBV28 to TRBJ1-3; D gene uncertain. V lost 7 bases and J 0 bases, leaving 13 bases between the germline ends. The CDR3 runs 15 residues. CDR1 MDHEN and CDR2 SYDVKM come from the germline V gene.

The chain recombines TRBV5-1 with TRBJ2-1, with D tentatively TRBD2 (6 bases). Trimming removed 2 bases at V and 4 bases at J, with 16 bases between. Germline V gene data show CDR1 as SGHRS and CDR2 as YFSETQ. The length of the CDR3 is 16 residues. As DNA, the CDR3 is TGCGCCAGCAGCTTCCCCTCTACGGGAGTTTACAATGAGCAGTTCTTC. It yields the protein CASSFPSTGVYNEQFF.

This chain joins TRBV27 and TRBJ1-2; TRBD1 matches at 8 bases. The CDR3 is 15 amino acids. Trimming at V came to 6 bases and at J to 4 bases, leaving 10 bases not matched to a gene. Per germline, CDR1 MNHEY and CDR2 SMNVEV (reference sequence). CDR3 coding DNA: TGTGCCAGCAGCCGATCCACAGGGGGGGCCTATGGCTACACCTTC. This translates into CASSRSTGGAYGYTF.

This clone appeared once. The chain joins TRBV30 to TRBJ2-1; 7 bases are a match to TRBD1. CDR1 and CDR2 (germline): GTSNPN, SVGIG (reference sequence). With 0 bases clipped from V and 4 bases from J, the junction kept 6 bases outside the gene matches. CDR3 size: 15 residues. CDR3 nucleotides: TGTGCCTGGAGTGTGCTTGGGGACAGTTACAATGAGCAGTTCTTC. Translating it yields CAWSVLGDSYNEQFF. Filled out from reference TRBV30 and TRBJ2-1, the complete variable domain reads SQTIHQWPATLVQPVGSPLSLECTVEGTSNPNLYWYRQAAGRGLQLLFYSVGIGQISSEVPQNLSASRPQDRQFILSSKKLLLSDSGFYLCAWSVLGDSYNEQFFGPGTRLTVL.

The V gene is TRBV30, the J gene TRBJ2-5, with 9 bases matching TRBD1. This CDR3 is built from 17 residues. Germline values: CDR1 GTSNPN, CDR2 SVGIG (reference sequence). V lost 2 bases and J lost 0; bases outside the gene matches: 10. The CDR3 DNA follows: TGTGCCTGGAGTCCCCCCATCGGGACAGGGTACCAAGAGACCCAGTACTTC. It yields the protein CAWSPPIGTGYQETQYF.

This clone was detected only a few times. Other nucleotide sequences in the sample specify the same CDR3. The chain is built from TRBV18 and TRBJ1-1; D is ambiguous. Per germline, CDR1 KGHSH and CDR2 LQKENI. Between the trimmed V and J ends, which lost 4 bases and 1 base, there was a span of 4 bases. The CDR3 length is 12 residues. The CDR3 DNA sequence: TGTGCCAGCTCACTCCAGAACACTGAAGCTTTCTTT. This codes for CASSLQNTEAFF.

This clone has a handful of counts. The CDR3 reads CASKQLAGVTYEQYF. For the CDR3, the DNA is TGTGCCTCCAAACAACTAGCGGGGGTAACCTACGAGCAGTACTTC. The J gene is TRBJ2-7, the V gene TRBV28; 11 bases line up with TRBD2. This CDR3 region has 15 residues. Germline V CDR1 and CDR2: MDHEN, SYDVKM. V shed 11 bases and J 2 bases; nucleotides not matched to a gene: 11.

This chain joins TRBV6-5 and TRBJ2-1; D call uncertain. The ends were cut back, 6 bases at V and 9 bases at J, with 15 bases in the middle. CDR3 length equals 13 residues. Germline assignment: CDR1 MNHEY and CDR2 SVGAGI. The CDR3 nucleotides read TGTGCCAGCAGCCCCCGAGGCGCAGTTGAGCAGTTCTTC. It specifies CASSPRGAVEQFF.

This rearrangement joins TRBV5-4 to TRBJ2-1; 7 nucleotides align to TRBD2. CDR1 and CDR2 (germline): SGHNT, YYREEE (reference sequence). Trimming took 4 bases from V and 4 from J; bases not matched to a gene: 8. This CDR3 comprises 15 residues. The CDR3 loop is CASSGGGSGYNEQFF. The CDR3 nucleotides are TGTGCCAGCAGCGGGGGGGGAAGTGGGTACAATGAGCAGTTCTTC. Drawing the rest from reference TRBV5-4 and TRBJ2-1, the complete variable domain is ETGVTQSPTHLIKTRGQQVTLRCSSQSGHNTVSWYQQALGQGPQFIFQYYREEENGRGNFPPRFSGLQFPNYSSELNVNALELDDSALYLCASSGGGSGYNEQFFGPGTRLTVL.

The V call is TRBV6-6, the J call TRBJ2-5; D is possibly TRBD2 (6 bases). Germline V gene sequence: CDR1 MNHNY, CDR2 SVGAGI (reference sequence). V was clipped by 4 bases and J by 5 bases, with 14 bases between them. There are 14 residues in the CDR3. The CDR3 coding sequence is TGTGCCAGCAGTTCGACTAGTCCGAGGGAGACCCAGTACTTC. It is translated as CASSSTSPRETQYF.

This sequence joins TRBV7-6 and TRBJ1-3; D uncertain. The CDR3 spans 16 residues. Germline V CDR1 and CDR2: SGHVS, FNYEAQ. V shed 5 bases and J shed 0 bases, with 14 bases lying between them. As DNA, the CDR3 is TGTGCCAGCAGCCCAGCCGTTGGAAGCTCTGGAAACACCATATATTTT. Protein sequence: CASSPAVGSSGNTIYF.

The genes are TRBV2 and TRBJ2-3, with unresolved D. The germline V and J ends were trimmed by 5 bases and 1 base, with 7 bases remaining between them. Germline V gene lookup returns CDR1 SNHLY and CDR2 FYNNEI. The CDR3 runs to 13 residues. The CDR3: CASSLTRTDTQYF. The CDR3 nucleotides are TGTGCCAGCAGTCTGACACGCACAGATACGCAGTATTTT.

This clone came up once. The CDR3 DNA follows: TGCGCCAGCAGCTCCCCCGACGGGCTGACCATATATTTT. Translated: CASSSPDGLTIYF. The V call is TRBV5-1, the J call TRBJ1-3, with no clear D. CDR1 and CDR2 from the germline V gene are SGHRS and YFSETQ. Deletions cut 3 bases from V and 10 bases from J, with 14 bases between. The CDR3 covers 13 residues.

This chain joins TRBV6-5 and TRBJ1-1; 7 nucleotides match TRBD1. Germline V gene lookup returns CDR1 MNHEY and CDR2 SVGAGI. CDR3 length equals 13 residues. The J segment lost 4 bases and the V segment lost 2 bases, leaving 1 base of the junction unmatched. The CDR3 is CASSYQGGTEAFF. CDR3 DNA sequence: TGTGCCAGCAGTTACCAGGGGGGCACTGAAGCTTTCTTT.

J is TRBJ2-2 and V is TRBV6-1; D not resolved. The germline CDR1 and CDR2 sequences are MNHNS and SASEGT. V dropped 7 bases and J dropped 5 bases, with 8 bases sitting between them. The CDR3 contains 12 residues. This CDR3 reads CASKTGTGELFF. Here the CDR3 DNA reads TGTGCCAGCAAGACCGGGACCGGGGAGCTGTTTTTT.

V gene TRBV7-9 combines with J gene TRBJ2-7; the D gene is possibly TRBD1 (6 bases). The CDR3 length is 14 residues. V gave up 6 bases and J gave up 2 bases, with 14 bases separating them. In germline, CDR1 is SEHNR, CDR2 FQNEAQ (reference sequence). This CDR3 reads CASSTGKGAYEQYF. CDR3 bases: TGTGCCAGCAGTACCGGGAAGGGGGCCTACGAGCAGTACTTC.

The chain links TRBV7-8 to TRBJ1-5; no definite D call. The CDR3 is 14 amino acids. V was cut by 0 bases and J by 4 bases, with 7 bases left in between. Germline CDR1 is SGHVS and CDR2 is FQNEAQ. CDR3 DNA: TGTGCCAGCAGCTTAGCGGGCACGAATCAGCCCCAGCATTTT. It translates to CASSLAGTNQPQHF.

The V and J genes are TRBV5-6 and TRBJ1-1; 7 bases are a match to TRBD1. There are 13 residues in the CDR3. Germline CDR1 SGHDT, CDR2 YYEEEE. V gave up 3 bases and J gave up 10 bases; unmatched junction bases: 9. The CDR3 spells CASSSGQEIGAFF. Written as DNA, the CDR3 is TGTGCCAGCAGCTCCGGACAGGAAATCGGAGCTTTCTTT.

The genes are TRBV30 and TRBJ1-1; D unresolved. V dropped 0 bases and J dropped 1 base, with 9 bases sitting between them. The CDR3 has 14 residues. Germline V gene data show CDR1 as GTSNPN and CDR2 as SVGIG (reference sequence). The CDR3 nucleotides are TGTGCCTGGAGTGTAGGGCAGCCGAACACTGAAGCTTTCTTT. Translated, it gives CAWSVGQPNTEAFF.

V gene TRBV28 combines with J gene TRBJ2-2, with no clear D. Trimming removed 2 bases at V and 1 base at J, with 2 bases between. Germline values: CDR1 MDHEN, CDR2 SYDVKM. The length of the CDR3 is 13 residues. The CDR3 reads CASSLRNTGELFF. Written as DNA, the CDR3 is TGTGCCAGCAGTTTAAGGAACACCGGGGAGCTGTTTTTT.

The chain recombines TRBV6-5 with TRBJ2-1; perhaps TRBD2 as D (6 bases). The germline V gene has CDR1 MNHEY and CDR2 SVGAGI. The CDR3 consists of 14 residues. V was cut by 4 bases and J by 6 bases, with 13 bases left in between. CDR3: CASSFPGTFNEQFF. The CDR3 DNA follows: TGTGCCAGCAGTTTCCCCGGGACTTTCAATGAGCAGTTCTTC.

This chain links TRBV7-3 with TRBJ1-2, with D perhaps matching TRBD1 (5 bases). In germline, CDR1 is SGHTA, CDR2 FQGTGA. Trimming pared 6 bases from V and 7 bases from J, leaving 15 bases between. This CDR3 contains 13 residues. The CDR3 here is CASSLYAGLGYTF. As DNA, the CDR3 is TGTGCCAGCAGTCTATACGCAGGGCTTGGCTACACCTTC. Full variable domain (outside the CDR3, taken from reference TRBV7-3 and TRBJ1-2): GAGVSQTPSNKVTEKGKYVELRCDPISGHTALYWYRQSLGQGPEFLIYFQGTGAADDSGLPNDRFFAVRPEGSVSTLKIQRTERGDSAVYLCASSLYAGLGYTFGSGTRLTVV.

Only one count was recorded for this clone. This chain connects TRBV10-2 to TRBJ1-5; TRBD1 is a possible D gene (5 bases). Germline V gene lookup returns CDR1 WSHSY and CDR2 SAAADI. V lost 4 bases to trimming and J lost 5 bases, with 12 bases between them. This CDR3 region has 14 residues. The CDR3 bases are TGCGCCAGCAGTGGGGCAGGGATAGATCAGCCCCAGCATTTT. This sequence encodes CASSGAGIDQPQHF.

The chain uses TRBV5-1 and TRBJ2-1; the match to TRBD2 covers 14 bases. Trimming at V came to 4 bases and at J to 5 bases, leaving 11 bases not matched to a gene. The CDR3 has 18 amino acids. CDR1 and CDR2 from the germline V gene are SGHRS and YFSETQ. Written as DNA, the CDR3 is TGCGCCAGCAGCACTGGACTAGCGGGGGGCGGTTTCAACAATGAGCAGTTCTTC. Residues: CASSTGLAGGGFNNEQFF. Full variable domain (outside the CDR3, taken from reference TRBV5-1 and TRBJ2-1): KAGVTQTPRYLIKTRGQQVTLSCSPISGHRSVSWYQQTPGQGLQFLFEYFSETQRNKGNFPGRFSGRQFSNSRSEMNVSTLELGDSALYLCASSTGLAGGGFNNEQFFGPGTRLTVL.

This clone was counted a few times. The DNA of the CDR3 is TGTGCCAGCAGTGAATGGTGGAGTACTAACGAGCAGTACTTC. Its protein is CASSEWWSTNEQYF. This chain connects TRBV2 to TRBJ2-7; no reliable D call. The CDR3 is 14 amino acids. CDR1 and CDR2 (germline): SNHLY, FYNNEI. The V and J ends lost 2 bases and 5 bases respectively, with 13 bases between them.